The text below deals with one T cell receptor (beta chain). Its specificity is not known. As to treatment: around 19 received Ad26.COV2.S at low or high dose, single or two shots; a few received placebo; per-sample allocation not given. Sampling occurred on day 63 after the first vaccine or placebo injection. Donation came from an adult in Boston who was aged 18-55 years. Germline V gene lookup returns CDR1 SGHRS and CDR2 YFSETQ. Trimming pared 0 bases from V and 3 bases from J, leaving 13 bases between. This CDR3 comprises 16 residues. Clones were read by immunoSEQ multiplex PCR, and TCRdb kept only the in-frame ones, dropping some. Counted here are 300,000 to 400,000 clones, around nine tenths occurring once; the ten biggest clones make up about 10%. The sample is drawn from a study of Ad26.COV2.S vaccination and SARS-CoV-2 variants. Looking at the study overall: The study gave Ad26.COV2.S intramuscularly, once or twice 56 days apart. Findings of the study overall: After vaccination, substantial breadth of spike-specific CD8+ and CD4+ responses was reported. Vaccine and placebo groups showed comparable non-spike TCR breadth.

The V and J genes are TRBV5-1 and TRBJ1-3; D is uncertain. The material sequenced was peripheral blood, taken in a trial of Ad26.COV2.S vaccine versus placebo. The sequence derives from a person aged 18-60 years who received the Ad26.COV2.S COVID-19 vaccine or a placebo. The CDR3 coding sequence is TGCGCCAGCAGCTTGGCCGGCAGTGGTTATGGAAACACCATATATTTT. Amino acid sequence: CASSLAGSGYGNTIYF.